The 29 T cell receptor beta chains presented below share a single source sample, sequenced in a study of blood T cell repertoires in COVID-19. Assay used: immunoSEQ multiplex PCR; TCRdb lists only in-frame clones, some missing. The sample carries roughly 26,000 clones, around 93% recorded once. The sequencing sample was made of peripheral blood. All receptors come from a human donor in a cohort sampled during active COVID-19.

The rearrangement uses TRBV27 and TRBJ2-7; 8 nucleotides agree with TRBD2. Germline assignment: CDR1 MNHEY and CDR2 SMNVEV (reference sequence). This CDR3 comprises 15 residues. V gave up 8 bases and J gave up 3 bases; unmatched junction bases: 12. CDR3 amino acids: CASGLAGGRLYEQYF. CDR3 in DNA: TGTGCCAGCGGACTCGCGGGGGGCCGTCTCTACGAGCAGTACTTC.

This clone was seen just once. The chain recombines TRBV2 with TRBJ2-3; TRBD1 matches 11 bases. V trimming: 6 bases; J trimming: 6 bases; junction bases outside the gene matches: 11. CDR1 and CDR2 from the germline V gene are SNHLY and FYNNEI. The CDR3 has 16 residues. In DNA form, the CDR3 reads TGTGCCAGCAGAGCGCGGACAGGGGGCCGGGAGGATACGCAGTATTTT. Translating gives CASRARTGGREDTQYF.

This chain links TRBV19 with TRBJ2-7; D unclear. The V end was cut by 4 bases, the J end by 3 bases, with 13 bases between. This CDR3 is 14 amino acids long. Germline assignment: CDR1 LNHDA and CDR2 SQIVND (reference sequence). The CDR3 nucleotides are TGTGCCAGTAGTAGTAGTCCCGATGGCTACGAGCAGTACTTC. This encodes CASSSSPDGYEQYF.

The chain recombines TRBV13 with TRBJ2-3; TRBD2 aligns across 7 bases. This CDR3 region has 16 residues. J was trimmed by 2 bases and V by 2 bases; bases with no gene match: 7. Germline V gene data show CDR1 as PRHDT and CDR2 as FYEKMQ (reference sequence). Here the CDR3 DNA reads TGTGCCAGCAGCTTAAAAGCGGGGTATCTCACAGATACGCAGTATTTT. This translates into CASSLKAGYLTDTQYF.

The CDR3 DNA reads as TGCGCCAGCAGCCCAGGAGGGCAGAGCACTGAAGCTTTCTTT. Translated: CASSPGGQSTEAFF. The V and J genes are TRBV5-1 and TRBJ1-1, with D uncertain. From germline, CDR1 is SGHRS and CDR2 YFSETQ. V was clipped by 4 bases and J by 4 bases, with 14 bases between them. CDR3 size: 14 residues.

V gene TRBV19 combines with J gene TRBJ2-7, with TRBD1 as a possible D gene (6 bases). CDR3 length equals 13 residues. Per germline, CDR1 LNHDA and CDR2 SQIVND (reference sequence). V was cut by 6 bases and J by 4 bases, with 13 bases left in between. The CDR3 is CASSPLDRYEQYF. The CDR3 DNA sequence: TGTGCCAGTAGCCCCCTGGACAGATACGAGCAGTACTTC.

V and J are TRBV6-5 and TRBJ1-1; tentative D call: TRBD1 (5 bases). This CDR3 spans 15 amino acids. The V and J ends lost 0 bases and 1 base respectively, with 9 bases between them. From germline, CDR1 is MNHEY and CDR2 SVGAGI. The CDR3 region has the DNA TGTGCCAGCAGTTACTCGGGGAGGGGGAACACTGAAGCTTTCTTT. This translates into CASSYSGRGNTEAFF.

In regard to this clone: At the DNA level, this CDR3 is encoded by other sequences in the same sample as well. The rearrangement joins TRBV5-1 to TRBJ2-1; tentatively, D is TRBD1 (6 bases). The ends were cut back, 2 bases at V and 7 bases at J, with 7 bases in the middle. The CDR3 spans 12 residues. Germline values: CDR1 SGHRS, CDR2 YFSETQ. CDR3 sequence: CASSLGGNEQFF. The CDR3, as DNA: TGCGCCAGCAGCTTAGGGGGTAATGAGCAGTTCTTC.

The rearrangement joins TRBV11-2 to TRBJ2-5, with D perhaps matching TRBD2 (6 bases). V gave up 9 bases and J gave up 5 bases, with 25 bases separating them. The CDR3 has 16 amino acids. Per the germline V gene, CDR1 is SGHAT and CDR2 is FQNNGV. As DNA, the CDR3 is TGTGCCAGTCGTAAGGTGGCCGCAGGAGGGCGGGAGACCCAGTACTTC. The encoded protein is CASRKVAAGGRETQYF.

This chain links TRBV29-1 with TRBJ1-4, with D maybe TRBD1 (6 bases). CDR1 and CDR2 (germline): SQVTM, ANQGSEA. CDR3 size: 12 residues. V dropped 7 bases and J dropped 8 bases, with 14 bases sitting between them. The CDR3 is CSGWRGGEKLFF. The CDR3 DNA is TGCAGCGGCTGGAGGGGGGGGGAAAAACTGTTTTTT.

The chain joins TRBV6-4 to TRBJ2-7; a weak D match, TRBD1 (5 bases). The CDR3 loop spans 15 amino acids. The germline V and J ends were trimmed by 2 bases and 3 bases, with 14 bases remaining between them. Germline loops: CDR1 MRHNA, CDR2 SNTAGT. For the CDR3, the DNA is TGTGCCAGCAGTGACCCTCTCGGACACTACTACGAGCAGTACGTC. It is translated as CASSDPLGHYYEQYV.

V is TRBV27 and J is TRBJ1-2; 8 bases match TRBD1. The J segment lost 5 bases and the V segment lost 4 bases, leaving 9 bases of the junction unmatched. Per germline, CDR1 MNHEY and CDR2 SMNVEV (reference sequence). This CDR3 is 15 amino acids long. As DNA, the CDR3 is TGTGCCAGCAGTTCCGCAGGGGGCCCCGTTTATGGCTACACCTTC. As protein: CASSSAGGPVYGYTF.

In nucleotides, the CDR3 is TGTGCCAGCAGGCGAGGACGGGGGGGGATAATCCCTGAAGCTTTCTTT. Residues: CASRRGRGGIIPEAFF. This chain joins TRBV11-2 and TRBJ1-1, with a possible D match to TRBD1 (5 bases). The CDR3 runs to 16 residues. The V gene lost 6 bases and the J gene lost 6 bases, with 23 bases spanning the gap. The germline V gene has CDR1 SGHAT and CDR2 FQNNGV. Drawing the rest from reference TRBV11-2 and TRBJ1-1, the complete variable domain is EAGVAQSPRYKIIEKRQSVAFWCNPISGHATLYWYQQILGQGPKLLIQFQNNGVVDDSQLPKDRFSAERLKGVDSTLKIQPAKLEDSAVYLCASRRGRGGIIPEAFFGQGTRLTVV.

This clone was counted only a few times. This chain uses TRBV5-1 with TRBJ1-5, with 10 bases matching TRBD1. The V gene end was trimmed by 4 bases and the J gene end by 7 bases; junction bases not matched to a gene: 8. Per germline, CDR1 SGHRS and CDR2 YFSETQ. The CDR3 runs 15 residues. The CDR3 DNA reads TGCGCCAGCAGCACCGGGACAGGGGATCACCAGCCCCAGCATTTT. Protein product: CASSTGTGDHQPQHF.

The V and J genes are TRBV24-1 and TRBJ2-1; 11 nucleotides match TRBD1. Germline V gene sequence: CDR1 KGHDR, CDR2 SFDVKD. Losses at the gene ends were 3 bases for V and 8 bases for J; bases not matched to a gene: 5. The CDR3 consists of 15 residues. The CDR3 sequence: CATSDPGQGEDEQFF. The DNA of the CDR3 is TGTGCCACCAGTGATCCGGGACAGGGGGAAGATGAGCAGTTCTTC.

This sequence joins TRBV24-1 and TRBJ2-3; D remains unclear. The V and J ends lost 7 bases and 4 bases respectively, with 11 bases between them. The CDR3 covers 13 residues. CDR1 and CDR2 (germline): KGHDR, SFDVKD. The CDR3 nucleotides read TGTGCCACCAGGGCTAGAACATCAGATACGCAGTATTTT. This sequence encodes CATRARTSDTQYF.

The DNA of the CDR3 is TGTGCCAGCAGCCCCGCGGCAGGGGGTAACGAGCAGTACGTC. This gives the protein CASSPAAGGNEQYV. This chain connects TRBV7-9 to TRBJ2-7; TRBD1 aligns across 7 bases. Germline trimming cut 5 bases from V and 5 bases from J; bases unmatched to any gene: 9. Germline V gives CDR1 SEHNR, CDR2 FQNEAQ (reference sequence). The CDR3 has 14 residues.

The rearrangement uses TRBV3-1 (or the pseudogene TRBV3-2) and TRBJ2-2; 11 bases match TRBD1. The length of the CDR3 is 15 residues. Trimming cost V 5 bases and J 7 bases; bases outside gene matches: 6. CDR1 is LGHDT, CDR2 YNNKEL, per germline (reference sequence). This CDR3 is CASSTRTGGYGELFF. The CDR3 DNA is TGTGCCAGCAGCACACGGACAGGGGGCTACGGGGAGCTGTTTTTT.

The CDR3 DNA reads as TGTGCCAGCTCGGACACTATGAACACTGAAGCTTTCTTT. Its translation: CASSDTMNTEAFF. The chain uses TRBV18 and TRBJ1-1; D possibly corresponds to TRBD1 (5 bases). Per germline, CDR1 KGHSH and CDR2 LQKENI. Deletions cut 6 bases from V and 0 bases from J, with 8 bases between. The CDR3 has 13 residues.

This rearrangement joins TRBV27 to TRBJ2-3; tentatively, D is TRBD2 (5 bases). The CDR3 is made up of 13 amino acids. Deletions cut 6 bases from V and 12 bases from J, with 19 bases between. Germline values: CDR1 MNHEY, CDR2 SMNVEV (reference sequence). This CDR3 is CASSSSYTGNQYF. CDR3 nucleotide sequence: TGTGCCAGCAGCTCCTCTTACACCGGGAACCAGTATTTT.

The chain has TRBV25-1 and TRBJ2-5; perhaps TRBD1 as D (6 bases). Trimming stripped 2 bases from V and 5 bases from J, with 12 bases between. This CDR3 has 14 amino acids. CDR1 and CDR2 (germline): MGHDK, SYGVNS. CDR3 bases: TGTGCCAGCAGTGAACGAGGGGGTGAGGAGACCCAGTACTTC. As protein: CASSERGGEETQYF. The whole variable domain, remainder taken from reference TRBV25-1 and TRBJ2-5, is EADIYQTPRYLVIGTGKKITLECSQTMGHDKMYWYQQDPGMELHLIHYSYGVNSTEKGDLSSESTVSRIRTEHFPLTLESARPSHTSQYLCASSERGGEETQYFGPGTRLLVL.

This chain joins TRBV19 and TRBJ2-1; TRBD2 matches 7 bases. This CDR3 region has 14 residues. With V trimmed by 7 bases and J by 4 bases, 7 bases remained unmatched. Germline V gene data show CDR1 as LNHDA and CDR2 as SQIVND (reference sequence). CDR3 amino acids: CASIKSGAYNEQFF. The CDR3 bases are TGTGCCAGTATCAAAAGCGGGGCTTACAATGAGCAGTTCTTC.

The genes are TRBV19 and TRBJ1-2; no firm D call. The V gene's germline CDR1 is LNHDA and CDR2 SQIVND (reference sequence). The ends were cut back, 2 bases at V and 2 bases at J, with 3 bases in the middle. The CDR3 runs 12 residues. CDR3 DNA: TGTGCCAGTAGTATACAAAACTATGGCTACACCTTC. Translation gives CASSIQNYGYTF.

This chain uses TRBV28 with TRBJ1-4; the D gene is possibly TRBD1 (6 bases). This CDR3 has 15 amino acids. Germline CDR1 reads MDHEN; CDR2 reads SYDVKM. The ends were cut back, 5 bases at V and 6 bases at J, with 16 bases in the middle. CDR3 DNA sequence: TGTGCCAGCAGTCAACCCACAGGGATGTATGAAAAACTGTTTTTT. Translating gives CASSQPTGMYEKLFF.

The rearrangement uses TRBV7-5 and TRBJ1-2; TRBD1, the D gene given by the table, was not confirmed from the DNA. TRBV7-5 is listed as a pseudogene. This CDR3 is built from 17 residues. The DNA of the CDR3 is TGTGTCAGAAGCCCTAATTTGGACAGGGGGCGCCCCTATGGCTACACCTTC. This gives the protein CVRSPNLDRGRPYGYTF.

V gene TRBV4-1 combines with J gene TRBJ1-5, with 12 bases lining up with TRBD1. There are 17 residues in the CDR3. CDR1 and CDR2 from the germline V gene are MGHRA and YSYEKL. V lost 2 bases to trimming and J lost 5 bases; unmatched junction nucleotides: 7. CDR3 DNA sequence: TGCGCCAGCAGCCAAAGCGGGACAGGGGGCGTCGATCAGCCCCAGCATTTT. Residues: CASSQSGTGGVDQPQHF.

This clone was seen only once. V gene TRBV2 combines with J gene TRBJ1-1, with TRBD1 matching 11 bases. The CDR3 loop spans 13 amino acids. Germline CDR1 and CDR2: SNHLY and FYNNEI. The trim removed 7 bases at V and 3 bases at J, leaving 1 base unmatched. The chain's CDR3 is CASMGQGDTEAFF. As DNA, the CDR3 is TGTGCCAGCATGGGACAGGGGGACACTGAAGCTTTCTTT.

The chain employs TRBV6-5 and TRBJ2-1; D perhaps matches TRBD2 (5 bases). CDR3 size: 13 residues. V lost 2 bases and J 6 bases, leaving 8 bases between the germline ends. Germline-derived CDR1 and CDR2 are MNHEY and SVGAGI. Here the CDR3 reads CASSYEEGNEQFF. As DNA, the CDR3 is TGTGCCAGCAGTTACGAAGAGGGCAATGAGCAGTTCTTC.

J is TRBJ1-1 and V is TRBV29-1, with 8 bases aligning to TRBD1. Germline V gene sequence: CDR1 SQVTM, CDR2 ANQGSEA. The V segment lost 4 bases and the J segment 1 base; nucleotides outside the gene matches: 5. The CDR3 runs to 14 residues. The CDR3 DNA reads as TGCAGCGTTGTCTCCGGGACAGGGAACACTGAAGCTTTCTTT. It is translated as CSVVSGTGNTEAFF.